This T cell receptor (beta chain) was profiled in a study of cytomegalovirus exposure and HLA in healthy donors (dated by TCRdb to 2015 to 2018). In terms of the full investigation: An earlier analysis of fewer than 750 of the donors reported approximately 280 Gb of sequence data and 117 million unique TCR beta sequences obtained from about 180 million T cells. An early release covering roughly 580 HLA-typed donors comprised about 290 gigabases of sequencing data and around 80 million unique TCR sequences. The genetic ancestry cluster associated with self-reported Caucasian donors included about 81% of the approximately 430 genotyped donors. The study was designed to test whether signatures of past pathogen exposure could be identified by cataloging public T cell receptors. The study profiled the T cell repertoires of about 640 subjects by immunosequencing and related them to cytomegalovirus serostatus. In addition to the first cohort of 650 to 750 subjects, a separate validation cohort of 120 different subjects was used. The study combined high-throughput TCR immunosequencing, statistical association of individual TCRs with disease status, and machine learning to predict cytomegalovirus infection status. In a later analysis, previously published TCR beta repertoires from several hundred donors were re-analyzed and high-resolution HLA genotyping was added so that TCR occurrence patterns could be studied. Rather than drawing on any new phenotypic data, the later analysis identified candidate immune exposures from TCR beta sequences and the way those sequences occurred across donors. In an earlier analysis of around 540 of the donors, high-throughput TCR beta sequencing was used to judge whether each TCR beta V gene segment behaved as functional or pseudogenic. Alongside the repertoire data, information on donor age, sex, ethnicity and CMV serostatus was compiled. In a later genetic analysis, genome-wide SNP genotypes for about 65% of the 666 donors were used, and that subset was treated as a discovery cohort. Every discovery cohort repertoire had been produced on one sequencing platform. Class I and class II HLA loci were covered by the typing at four-digit resolution. The number of typed donors differed by locus: about 620-640 for A, B, C, DRB1 and DQB1; approximately 520 for DQA1; roughly 600 for DPA1; and about 450 for DPB1. Roughly five DR-DQ haplotypes were handled as single units for association and clustering, since linkage in the cohort was strong. Among 398 genotyped donors of the cohort, an average of about 240,000 unique TCR beta nucleotide sequences were sequenced per donor, around 20% of them non-productive.

Libraries were built with the immunoSEQ multiplex PCR assay. The multiplex PCR relied on a mix of 60 forward primers for TCR Vbeta segments and 13 reverse primers for TCR Jbeta segments. The CDR3 region of rearranged TCR beta genes was amplified from genomic DNA with a multiplex PCR assay. Amplified TCR beta libraries were sequenced as 87-base-pair reads on the Illumina HiSeq System. The original pipeline was this. In a later analysis, around 80 million unique TCR beta chains were counted across the approximately 640 repertoires, and around 11 million of these chains were shared by at least two donors. Raw reads were error-corrected and collapsed into unique sequences with a nearest-neighbor algorithm that merged closely related sequences to remove PCR and sequencing errors. To assign V, D and J gene segments, CDR3 sequences were aligned to IMGT reference sequences. For a sequence to be retained, a match of at least six nucleotides to both a V gene segment and a J gene segment was required. Rearrangements were classified as productive when the CDR3 lacked stop codons and remained in frame with V and J, and all other rearrangements were classified as non-productive. Following IMGT convention, CDR3 was defined as the stretch from the second conserved V-encoded cysteine to the conserved J-encoded phenylalanine. The earlier analysis of a few hundred of the donors excluded sequences that lacked an unambiguous match to a single V gene segment. An earlier analysis of 587 of the donors called V segments functional above 56.7% productive rearrangements and segregating when the between-donor standard deviation exceeded 5%. To diagnose cytomegalovirus status from the catalog of TCR beta chain sequences, a statistical classification framework was built. In a later analysis, V and J genes were assigned by comparing TCR nucleotide sequences against IMGT/GENE-DB human TR gene sequences. The TCRdist pipeline was used in a later analysis to assign CDR3 sequences and most-parsimonious VDJ recombination scenarios. In a later analysis, every TCR beta chain was defined by the combination of its CDR3 amino acid sequence and its V-gene family, and reads without a unique V-gene family were dropped. As a way to deal with suspected cross-contamination and a sequencing artifact, a later analysis dropped 640 or so nucleotide sequences that were highly shared and had low generation probability. A later analysis calculated a clonal expansion index for each public chain from normalized within-repertoire ranks of inferred template counts. In a later analysis, generation probabilities were computed with a VDJ recombination model fitted to out-of-frame rearrangements, and the resulting probabilities were checked against IGoR. In a later analysis, TCR-TCR, TCR-HLA and TCR-CMV co-occurrence was scored with hypergeometric tests, and a repertoire-size bias correction was applied to TCR pairs. A later analysis estimated false discovery rates by permuting HLA or CMV assignments 20 times. In a later analysis, co-occurring TCRs were grouped using DBSCAN, and TCRdist sequence similarity was added for clustering within HLA-allele-positive subsets. For co-occurrence clustering, repertoires with fewer than 30,000 or more than 120,000 public chains were excluded, along with a handful of repertoires with anomalous nucleotide sharing. Not all clones reach the TCRdb copy of this immuneACCESS table, which keeps in-frame sequences only. Checked studies attribute under half of the gap to unresolved V genes and leave the rest unexplained. V and J calls and clone size are copied from that table; D and trimming were computed from the DNA. Recorded for this sample are roughly 100,000 clones; approximately 82% of them occurred a single time. 2.5% to 3% of the sample goes to the ten largest clones.

The cohort comprised 670 or so healthy bone marrow donors. At the time of sampling, every cohort member was nominally healthy, though immune exposures that went unrecorded were likely present. The donor tested CMV seronegative and was one of the 352 seronegative cohort members. A peripheral blood sample was collected from each donor, and TCR beta sequencing was performed on peripheral blood mononuclear cells. The Qiagen DNeasy Blood Extraction Kit was used to extract genomic DNA from the blood cell samples. The CDR3, from cysteine to phenylalanine, totals 14 residues. Of the read, only the CDR3 DNA is kept; its 42 bases are in frame from base 1. Clipping removes 5 bases from V and 14 bases from J, with 13 as the unmatched junction base count. The germline V gene gives CDR1 as SGDLS and CDR2 as YYNGEE. Overall study outcomes, separate from this receptor: The classifier was reported to diagnose cytomegalovirus status with high specificity and sensitivity in both the original and validation cohorts. Specific HLA alleles were associated with some 15,000 TCR beta sequences at a false discovery rate of 0.05 in a later analysis. In an earlier analysis of about 540 of the donors, most TCR beta V segments were observed in productive rearrangements about 90% or about 30% of the time, broadly matching IMGT annotations. The presence/absence analyses assumed that sequencing depth was roughly uniform across donors, and that assumption may not be true. In vitro tests confirmed that a few of the cytomegalovirus-associated TCR beta chains recognize cytomegalovirus antigens. The study gave a list of under 200 TCR beta chains associated with cytomegalovirus. Most TCR sequences were observed very rarely across donors, whereas some public TCRs were present in many individuals. It was suggested by the authors that the approach could potentially be generalized to other disease states and immunological phenotypes. Assigning TCR associations to individual alleles was difficult when HLA alleles, especially DR and DQ, strongly co-occurred. Compared with equally common non-associated chains, HLA-associated TCR beta chains in a later analysis were more clonally expanded and had lower generation probabilities. In a later analysis, most CMV-associated TCR beta chains were found to appear HLA-restricted, with HLA associations seemingly driven largely by CMV exposure. A later genetic analysis reported fewer N-insertions in productive TCRs among donors in an Asian-associated ancestry cluster than the roughly 620-donor mean. In a later analysis, TCR association rates were found to vary across HLA loci, with the most associated TCRs seen for DRB1 alleles and the fewest for HLA-C alleles. HLA typing was unavailable for some donors at each locus, so association tests used only the typed subset. In a later analysis, several top co-occurrence clusters were reported to appear linked to parvovirus B19, influenza, CMV and Epstein-Barr virus. In this cohort, only TCR beta chains were sequenced, and detectable features were limited by the absence of alpha or paired-chain data. A further reported finding was that TCR beta sequences accurately predicted the HLA-A and HLA-B alleles for most subjects in the first cohort. Linkage disequilibrium might explain the correlated functional status among segregating V segments, but an unknown experimental factor could not be excluded. V-gene and J-gene trimming of TCR beta chains was associated with a missense DCLRE1C variant in a later genetic analysis, and the association was replicated in an independent cohort. Some IMGT-functional V segments, including TRBV6-2 and TRBV6-3, could not be distinguished by the 87-base-pair reads and were therefore excluded. Because counts were too low, about 17 rarely observed V segments, including chromosome 9 orphons, were excluded from the earlier analysis of 500 to 700 of the donors. CMV serostatus was the only immune exposure information available for the cohort. A cluster of highly shared sequence variants was judged likely to be a technical artifact of the sequencing pipeline.

A word on this clone: The specificity of this receptor is unknown. One base away there is no much larger clone; base qualities are not given.

Sequencing input: PBMCs. The clonotype was recovered from a man between 35 and 55 years old in good health and CMV-seronegative. The chain is encoded by TRBV9 joined to TRBJ1-1, with 12 bases in between that match TRBD1. The DNA reads TGTGCCAGCAGGGCCGCCGGGACAGGGGGCACAGGATTCTTT. Translated, this gives CASRAAGTGGTGFF.